The subject of this entry is one TCR beta chain. V lost 4 bases and J lost 9; bases outside the gene matches: 12. This CDR3 has 16 amino acids. Germline CDR1 and CDR2: SGHNT and YYREEE (reference sequence). Vbeta (60) and Jbeta (13) primers were used in the PCR. Method: immunoSEQ multiplex PCR; TCRdb's copy keeps in-frame clones and lacks some. Of 150,000 or so clones listed, around 67% are singletons. This sample was included in a study of cytomegalovirus exposure and HLA in healthy donors. The chain combines TRBV5-4 with TRBJ2-2, with 10 bases aligning to TRBD2. The sequence was obtained from a woman between 18 and 29 years old in good health and CMV-seronegative. The sample was PBMCs. CDR3 in amino acids: CASSHGLAGAHRELFF. CDR3 coding DNA: TGTGCCAGCAGCCACGGGCTAGCGGGAGCCCACAGGGAGCTGTTTTTT.